This T cell receptor beta chain was retrieved from a study of blood T cell repertoires in COVID-19. Clones were sequenced by immunoSEQ multiplex PCR, and TCRdb holds only the in-frame ones, with some missing. The sample holds 200,000 to 250,000 clones, more than 70% seen once. Per the germline V gene, CDR1 is SQVTM and CDR2 is ANQGSEA. The trim removed 1 base at V and 2 bases at J, leaving 1 base unmatched. The CDR3 is made up of 13 amino acids. The receptor was isolated from a man aged 25 to 45 with acute COVID-19. What was sequenced was PBMCs or T cells enriched from blood (not recorded which). This rearrangement joins TRBV29-1 to TRBJ1-2; 7 nucleotides match TRBD1. The CDR3: CSVEVTGNYGYTF. In DNA, the CDR3 is TGCAGCGTTGAAGTGACAGGGAACTATGGCTACACCTTC.